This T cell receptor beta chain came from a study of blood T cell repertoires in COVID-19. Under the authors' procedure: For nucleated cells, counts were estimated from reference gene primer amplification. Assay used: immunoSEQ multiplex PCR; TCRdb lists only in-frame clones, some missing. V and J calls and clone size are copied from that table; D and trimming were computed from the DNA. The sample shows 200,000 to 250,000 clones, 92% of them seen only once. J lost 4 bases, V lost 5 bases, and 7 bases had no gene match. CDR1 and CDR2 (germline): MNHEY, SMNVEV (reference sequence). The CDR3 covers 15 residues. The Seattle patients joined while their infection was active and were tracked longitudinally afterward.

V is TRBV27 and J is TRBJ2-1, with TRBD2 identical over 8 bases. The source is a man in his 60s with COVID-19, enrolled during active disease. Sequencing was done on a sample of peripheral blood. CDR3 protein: CASSASGRAYNEQFF. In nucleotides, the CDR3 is TGTGCCAGCAGTGCGAGCGGGAGAGCGTACAATGAGCAGTTCTTC.